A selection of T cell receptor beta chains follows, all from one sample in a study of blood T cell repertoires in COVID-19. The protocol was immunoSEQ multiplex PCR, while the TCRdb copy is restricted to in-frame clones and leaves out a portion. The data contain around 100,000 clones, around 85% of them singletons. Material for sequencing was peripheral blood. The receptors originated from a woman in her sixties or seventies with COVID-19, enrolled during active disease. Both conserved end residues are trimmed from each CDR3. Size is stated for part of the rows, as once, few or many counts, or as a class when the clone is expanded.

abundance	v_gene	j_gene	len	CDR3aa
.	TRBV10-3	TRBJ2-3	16	AISGGTSGGSSTDTQY
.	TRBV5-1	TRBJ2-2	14	ASTNPQGVDTGELF
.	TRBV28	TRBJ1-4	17	ASSPWEGTGVERVEKLF
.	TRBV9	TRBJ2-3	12	ASAPGVRADTQY
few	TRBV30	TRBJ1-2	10	AWNMLTEGYT
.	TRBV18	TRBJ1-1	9	ASSPQSEAF
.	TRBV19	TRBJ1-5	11	ASSLGAGQPQH
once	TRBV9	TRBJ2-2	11	ASSSEDTGELF
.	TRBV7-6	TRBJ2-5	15	ASSLAGRSGVEETQY
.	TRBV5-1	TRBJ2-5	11	ASSSNGQETQY
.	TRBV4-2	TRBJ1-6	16	ASSQDVWGQQNNSPLH
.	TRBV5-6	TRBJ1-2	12	ASSIRTEDYGYT
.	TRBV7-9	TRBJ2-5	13	ASSSRNRDQETQY
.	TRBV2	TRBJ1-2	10	ASSGQGYGYT
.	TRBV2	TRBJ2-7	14	ASSKTRQGSTYEQY
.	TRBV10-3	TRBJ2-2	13	ATLGLTTNTGELF
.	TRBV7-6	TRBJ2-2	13	ASNGDSGNTGELF
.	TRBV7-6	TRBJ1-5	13	ASSLGDSINQPQH
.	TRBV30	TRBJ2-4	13	AWDRQGLAKNIQY
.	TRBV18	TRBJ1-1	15	ASSPFVGGILNTEAF
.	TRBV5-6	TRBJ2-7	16	ASSILGLAGGSGYEQY
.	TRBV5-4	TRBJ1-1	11	ASSLGGAGEAF
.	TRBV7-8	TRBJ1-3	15	ASSRARVRGSGNTIY
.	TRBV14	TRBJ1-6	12	ASSGESYNSPLH
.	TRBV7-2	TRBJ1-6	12	ASSLGPTNSPLH
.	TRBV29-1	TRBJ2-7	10	SVGEANYEQY
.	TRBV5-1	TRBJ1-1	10	ASSYKNTEAF
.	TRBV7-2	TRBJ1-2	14	ASSLGQPLFPYGYT
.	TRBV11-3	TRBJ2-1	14	ASSLDARVPADEQF
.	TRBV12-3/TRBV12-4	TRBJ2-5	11	ASSSGNQETQY
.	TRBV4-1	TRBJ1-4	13	ASSQGGTGNEKLF
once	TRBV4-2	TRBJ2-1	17	ASSHQTSGGRSSYNEQF
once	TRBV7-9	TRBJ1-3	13	ASSLRGGEGNTIY
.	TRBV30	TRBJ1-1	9	AWRTGPGAF
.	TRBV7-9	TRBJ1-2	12	ASSPGTGTYGYT
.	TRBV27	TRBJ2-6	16	ASSLYQGRNSGANVLT